The 30 T cell receptor beta chains listed next were all sequenced from one sample in a study of blood T cell repertoires in COVID-19. The method was immunoSEQ multiplex PCR; TCRdb's version includes in-frame clones alone and lacks a portion of them. The table lists around 130,000 clones, about 86% of them singletons. The sequencing sample was made of PBMCs or T cells enriched from blood (not recorded which). These receptors were collected from a woman aged 50 to 60 who had recovered from COVID-19.

The V and J genes are TRBV4-1 and TRBJ1-2; 7 bases align to TRBD1. This CDR3 is 15 amino acids long. The germline CDR1 and CDR2 sequences are MGHRA and YSYEKL. Trimming at V came to 0 bases and at J to 6 bases, leaving 7 bases not matched to a gene. The CDR3: CASSQDRSGGNGYTF. In DNA form, the CDR3 reads TGCGCCAGCAGCCAAGATCGTTCAGGGGGGAATGGCTACACCTTC.

This sequence joins TRBV6-5 and TRBJ2-7; 9 nucleotides agree with TRBD1. The CDR3 is 15 residues long. Unmatched junction bases numbered 10, after V lost 7 bases and J lost 3 bases. The germline V gene encodes CDR1 MNHEY and CDR2 SVGAGI. Here the CDR3 DNA reads TGTGCCAGCACCACGGGAACAGGGGGCATCTACGAGCAGTACTTC. It translates to CASTTGTGGIYEQYF.

The rearrangement links TRBV6-5 to TRBJ2-7; D might be TRBD1 (5 bases). Trimming shortened V by 6 bases and J by 2 bases, and 8 bases separated the two germline ends. In germline, CDR1 is MNHEY, CDR2 SVGAGI. CDR3 length: 12 residues. CDR3 sequence reads: CASRTETYEQYF. CDR3 DNA sequence: TGTGCCAGCAGGACAGAAACCTACGAGCAGTACTTC.

V usage is TRBV4-1 and J usage is TRBJ1-3, with no clear D. CDR3 length equals 14 residues. V gave up 4 bases and J gave up 0 bases, with 7 bases separating them. Germline values: CDR1 MGHRA, CDR2 YSYEKL. The CDR3 DNA follows: TGCGCCAGCAGCCCACAGAACTCTGGAAACACCATATATTTT. It is translated as CASSPQNSGNTIYF.

Points on this clone: Additional DNA sequences in this sample encode the identical CDR3. The chain links TRBV14 to TRBJ1-6; possibly TRBD1 for D (6 bases). The CDR3 spans 15 residues. The V gene lost 1 base and the J gene lost 6 bases, with 10 bases spanning the gap. Per the germline V gene, CDR1 is SGHDN and CDR2 is FVKESK. CDR3 nucleotide sequence: TGTGCCAGCAGCCAAGGAGGACAGTCTAATTCACCCCTCCACTTT. Translated: CASSQGGQSNSPLHF.

The gene calls are TRBV10-2 and TRBJ2-1; 7 bases are shared with TRBD1. Germline assignment: CDR1 WSHSY and CDR2 SAAADI. The CDR3 is 15 amino acids. The junction had 13 bases not matched to a gene; V was cut back by 8 bases and J by 6 bases. DNA for the CDR3: TGCGCCAGCCGGGTTCGAGGGGGCGGTATCAATGAGCAGTTCTTC. This sequence encodes CASRVRGGGINEQFF.

This chain uses TRBV2 with TRBJ2-7; D might be TRBD1 (5 bases). Looked up from germline, CDR1 is SNHLY and CDR2 is FYNNEI. With 7 bases removed from V and 0 bases from J, the gap between germline ends came to 10 bases. This CDR3 region has 13 residues. CDR3 coding DNA: TGTGCCAGCACCCCCCAGGGCTCCTACGAGCAGTACTTC. Translated, it gives CASTPQGSYEQYF. Drawing the rest from reference TRBV2 and TRBJ2-7, the complete variable domain is EPEVTQTPSHQVTQMGQEVILRCVPISNHLYFYWYRQILGQKVEFLVSFYNNEISEKSEIFDDQFSVERPDGSNFTLKIRSTKLEDSAMYFCASTPQGSYEQYFGPGTRLTVT.

This chain uses TRBV7-2 with TRBJ2-1; D is undetermined. The CDR3 runs 15 residues. Germline CDR1 is SGHTA and CDR2 is FQGNSA. V dropped 1 base and J dropped 5 bases, with 12 bases sitting between them. Here the CDR3 reads CASSLGARSHNEQFF. CDR3 coding DNA: TGTGCCAGCAGCTTAGGCGCCCGGTCCCACAATGAGCAGTTCTTC.

The chain has TRBV12-3 or TRBV12-4 and TRBJ2-1; no definite D call. V dropped 3 bases and J dropped 7 bases, with 10 bases sitting between them. The CDR3 is made up of 13 amino acids. In DNA form, the CDR3 reads TGTGCCAGCAGTTTCGGTTCCCAAAATGAGCAGTTCTTC. This gives the protein CASSFGSQNEQFF.

The chain links TRBV4-3 to TRBJ2-6, with D possibly TRBD1 on 6 matching bases. The length of the CDR3 is 16 residues. Trimming removed 1 base from V and 4 bases from J, with 11 bases in between. From germline, CDR1 is LGHNA and CDR2 YSLEER. The CDR3 is CASSQGPGVGANVLTF. The CDR3 bases are TGCGCCAGCAGCCAAGGTCCAGGGGTCGGGGCCAACGTCCTGACTTTC.

The chain employs TRBV11-2 and TRBJ1-2; the D gene is possibly TRBD1 (5 bases). CDR1 is SGHAT, CDR2 FQNNGV, per germline. V was pared by 5 bases and J by 3 bases, with 13 bases between. The CDR3 is 14 amino acids. In DNA form, the CDR3 reads TGTGCCAGCAGCGCTTCGCGGGGCGACTATGGCTACACCTTC. It is translated as CASSASRGDYGYTF.

The rearrangement joins TRBV6-5 to TRBJ1-1; the D gene is possibly TRBD1 (5 bases). CDR1 and CDR2 (germline): MNHEY, SVGAGI. Trimming removed 2 bases at V and 1 base at J, with 11 bases between. This CDR3 is built from 15 residues. CDR3 nucleotide sequence: TGTGCCAGCAGTTACCCGTCAGGGAAGAACACTGAAGCTTTCTTT. It is translated as CASSYPSGKNTEAFF.

The chain uses TRBV27 and TRBJ1-1; 7 bases agree with TRBD1. Germline loops: CDR1 MNHEY, CDR2 SMNVEV (reference sequence). Trimming took 1 base from V and 5 from J; bases not matched to a gene: 10. The CDR3 covers 16 residues. Written as DNA, the CDR3 is TGTGCCAGCAGTTTATTAGGAGTGGCAGGGGGGACTGAAGCTTTCTTT. This translates into CASSLLGVAGGTEAFF.

This clone was observed once. This chain joins TRBV18 and TRBJ2-7; no clear D. Germline values: CDR1 KGHSH, CDR2 LQKENI. This CDR3 comprises 14 residues. The V end was cut by 0 bases, the J end by 2 bases, with 8 bases between. In DNA, the CDR3 is TGTGCCAGCTCACCACCGTCGGTACCCTACGAGCAGTACTTC. This gives the protein CASSPPSVPYEQYF.

The gene calls are TRBV11-2 and TRBJ2-3; D is possibly TRBD1 (5 bases). V lost 1 base, J lost 7 bases, and 15 bases lay in between. Germline values: CDR1 SGHAT, CDR2 FQNNGV. This CDR3 is 15 amino acids long. CDR3 nucleotide sequence: TGTGCCAGCAGCTTAGGGGTTAAGGGGCAACATACGCAGTATTTT. This translates into CASSLGVKGQHTQYF.

The chain recombines TRBV3-1 (or the pseudogene TRBV3-2) with TRBJ2-7; D gene uncertain. Germline CDR1 LGHDT, CDR2 YNNKEL (reference sequence). CDR3 size: 13 residues. V was cut by 4 bases and J by 4 bases, with 11 bases left in between. The CDR3 spells CASSPLPSYEQYF. CDR3 nucleotide sequence: TGTGCCAGCAGCCCACTGCCGAGTTACGAGCAGTACTTC.

This clone was observed once. The CDR3 loop is CASKFLGQGAIDTQYF. The CDR3 DNA sequence: TGCGCCAGCAAGTTTCTAGGACAGGGGGCTATAGATACGCAGTATTTT. V gene TRBV5-1 combines with J gene TRBJ2-3; 11 positions agree with TRBD1. The ends lost 6 bases at V and 5 bases at J; junction bases unmatched: 11. This CDR3 is built from 16 residues. CDR1 and CDR2 from the germline V gene are SGHRS and YFSETQ.

The chain combines TRBV29-1 with TRBJ2-7; D is perhaps TRBD1 (5 bases). Germline CDR1 and CDR2: SQVTM and ANQGSEA. The germline V and J ends were trimmed by 2 bases and 1 base, with 9 bases remaining between them. This CDR3 region has 13 residues. This chain's CDR3 is CSVENQGSYEQYF. DNA of the CDR3: TGCAGCGTTGAAAACCAGGGATCCTACGAGCAGTACTTC.

The chain combines TRBV11-2 with TRBJ1-2, with TRBD1 matching 8 bases. There are 14 residues in the CDR3. Germline CDR1 SGHAT, CDR2 FQNNGV. V lost 1 base to trimming and J lost 4 bases; unmatched junction nucleotides: 2. CDR3 DNA: TGTGCCAGCAGCTTAGGACAGGGGACCTATGGCTACACCTTC. Encoded protein: CASSLGQGTYGYTF.

This clone was detected only once. The chain recombines TRBV3-1 (or the pseudogene TRBV3-2) with TRBJ1-2, with D uncertain. This CDR3 is 14 amino acids long. Germline-derived CDR1 and CDR2 are LGHDT and YNNKEL (reference sequence). V lost 0 bases and J 4 bases, leaving 9 bases between the germline ends. This CDR3 is CASSQDPGSYGYTF. CDR3 sequence (DNA): TGTGCCAGCAGCCAAGACCCAGGTAGCTATGGCTACACCTTC.

The chain is built from TRBV11-3 and TRBJ2-2; a possible D gene is TRBD2 (6 bases). Germline V gene sequence: CDR1 SGHNT, CDR2 YENEEA. This CDR3 has 15 residues. With 3 bases removed from V and 4 bases from J, the gap between germline ends came to 12 bases. CDR3 nucleotide sequence: TGTGCCAGCAGCTTGATAGCAGCGGGCACCGGGGAGCTGTTTTTT. Translation gives CASSLIAAGTGELFF.

V and J are TRBV6-5 and TRBJ2-2; 7 positions match TRBD1. V was clipped by 2 bases and J by 4 bases; unmatched bases: 4. The germline V gene encodes CDR1 MNHEY and CDR2 SVGAGI. The CDR3 totals 15 residues. The CDR3 loop reads CASSYSAGGTGELFF. CDR3 nucleotide sequence: TGTGCCAGCAGTTACAGTGCAGGGGGCACCGGGGAGCTGTTTTTT.

The rearrangement joins TRBV5-6 to TRBJ2-7, with no clear D. V lost 0 bases, J lost 5 bases, and 6 bases lay in between. The germline V gene encodes CDR1 SGHDT and CDR2 YYEEEE. The CDR3 spans 12 residues. The CDR3 loop reads CASSLAEDEQYF. Here the CDR3 DNA reads TGTGCCAGCAGCTTGGCCGAGGACGAGCAGTACTTC.

The chain recombines TRBV5-8 with TRBJ2-3; tentative D call: TRBD2 (5 bases). The CDR3 sequence is 11 residues long. Trimming stripped 5 bases from V and 7 bases from J, with 8 bases between. Germline values: CDR1 SGHTS, CDR2 YDEGEE. Here the CDR3 reads CASSSGNTQYF. The DNA for the CDR3 is TGTGCCAGCAGTTCGGGAAATACGCAGTATTTT.

The V call is TRBV18, the J call TRBJ2-1, with 7 positions matching TRBD1. The germline V gene has CDR1 KGHSH and CDR2 LQKENI. The junction had 2 bases not matched to a gene; V was cut back by 0 bases and J by 0 bases. The CDR3 length is 16 residues. As DNA, the CDR3 is TGTGCCAGCTCACCACCGGCAGGGGGCTCCTACAATGAGCAGTTCTTC. Protein: CASSPPAGGSYNEQFF. The whole variable domain, filled in from reference TRBV18 and TRBJ2-1, reads NAGVMQNPRHLVRRRGQEARLRCSPMKGHSHVYWYRQLPEEGLKFMVYLQKENIIDESGMPKERFSAEFPKEGPSILRIQQVVRGDSAAYFCASSPPAGGSYNEQFFGPGTRLTVL.

The gene calls are TRBV19 and TRBJ1-5, with TRBD1 as a possible D gene (5 bases). Trimming took 1 base from V and 2 from J, leaving 9 bases between them. The CDR3 is 15 amino acids. The germline V gene encodes CDR1 LNHDA and CDR2 SQIVND (reference sequence). The CDR3 nucleotides are TGTGCCAGTAGTATAGGGACACCGGGCAATCAGCCCCAGCATTTT. This sequence encodes CASSIGTPGNQPQHF.

The rearrangement uses TRBV19 and TRBJ2-7, with a possible D match to TRBD2 (5 bases). Germline assignment: CDR1 LNHDA and CDR2 SQIVND (reference sequence). V was trimmed by 5 bases and J by 5 bases, leaving 13 bases between them. This CDR3 is 13 amino acids long. CDR3 coding DNA: TGTGCCAGTAGTGCGGGTTACGGCAACGAGCAGTACTTC. Translating gives CASSAGYGNEQYF.

Only one count was recorded for this clone. The chain uses TRBV10-3 and TRBJ2-2, with D tentatively TRBD1 (8 bases). The germline V and J ends were trimmed by 3 bases and 4 bases, with 15 bases remaining between them. CDR3 length equals 16 residues. CDR1 is ENHRY and CDR2 is SYGVKD in the germline V gene. The CDR3 nucleotides read TGTGCCATCAGTGAAGGACAGGGAGGGAGCACCGGGGAGCTGTTTTTT. Protein: CAISEGQGGSTGELFF.

The V and J genes are TRBV29-1 and TRBJ2-7, with D perhaps matching TRBD2 (6 bases). The V gene's germline CDR1 is SQVTM and CDR2 ANQGSEA. The ends were cut back, 6 bases at V and 2 bases at J, with 14 bases in the middle. This CDR3 comprises 13 residues. The CDR3 sequence: CSVAGTGAYEQYF. Written as DNA, the CDR3 is TGCAGCGTAGCCGGGACGGGGGCCTACGAGCAGTACTTC.

This clone was seen a handful of times. The chain uses TRBV27 and TRBJ1-5; 8 positions match TRBD1. The trim removed 6 bases at V and 4 bases at J, leaving 2 bases unmatched. The CDR3 is 13 amino acids. Germline V gene sequence: CDR1 MNHEY, CDR2 SMNVEV (reference sequence). The CDR3 is CASRQGGNQPQHF. CDR3 bases: TGTGCCAGCAGACAGGGGGGTAATCAGCCCCAGCATTTT.